A selection of T cell receptor beta chains follows, all from one sample in a study of blood T cell repertoires in COVID-19. Profiling relied on immunoSEQ multiplex PCR, and the TCRdb table lists in-frame clones only, not all of them. The sample lists roughly 380,000 clones; approximately 91% were seen once. The material sequenced was peripheral blood. These receptor sequences come from a woman between 40 and 55 years old with COVID-19, enrolled during active disease. Each CDR3 is given with its conserved first and last residue. The D gene is left open where the match is weak. Some rows have no size entry. The others give once, few or many, or a class for an expanded clone.

d_call	j_call	clone_size	v_call	cdr3_aa	cdr3_nt
TRBD1	TRBJ1-2	.	TRBV5-1	CASSGTGTGGNGYTF	TGCGCCAGCAGCGGAACCGGGACAGGGGGCAATGGCTACACCTTC
.	TRBJ1-1	.	TRBV19	CASSIIGEWTEAFF	TGTGCCAGTAGTATAATTGGGGAGTGGACTGAAGCTTTCTTT
.	TRBJ1-2	.	TRBV7-9	CASSFGPTNYGYTF	TGTGCCAGCAGCTTTGGGCCGACCAACTATGGCTACACCTTC
.	TRBJ1-4	.	TRBV30	CAWSEGGNEKLFF	TGTGCCTGGAGTGAGGGAGGTAATGAAAAACTGTTTTTT
TRBD2	TRBJ2-7	once	TRBV30	CACGAGGEQYF	TGTGCCTGTGGAGCGGGGGGAGAGCAGTACTTC
.	TRBJ2-7	.	TRBV5-1	CASSPMDSSYEQYF	TGCGCCAGCAGCCCGATGGACAGTAGCTACGAGCAGTACTTC
.	TRBJ1-5	once	TRBV28	CASSTPGGYSNQPQHF	TGTGCCAGCAGTACCCCCGGGGGTTATAGCAATCAGCCCCAGCATTTT
.	TRBJ2-5	once	TRBV15	CATSRVNQETQYF	TGTGCCACCAGCAGAGTTAATCAAGAGACCCAGTACTTC
TRBD1	TRBJ2-7	.	TRBV12-5	CASGLGQGQDEQYF	TGTGCTAGTGGTCTAGGACAGGGCCAGGACGAGCAGTACTTC
.	TRBJ1-1	.	TRBV27	CASSRTALNTEAFF	TGTGCCAGCAGTAGGACAGCTTTGAACACTGAAGCTTTCTTT
.	TRBJ1-6	.	TRBV27	CASSLGQVNSPLHF	TGTGCCAGCAGTTTGGGGCAGGTTAATTCACCCCTCCACTTT
TRBD1	TRBJ2-7	.	TRBV19	CASSPRTGTGAQYF	TGTGCCAGTAGTCCCCGGACAGGAACTGGGGCGCAGTACTTC
TRBD1	TRBJ2-7	.	TRBV18	CASSPPGQGSYEQYF	TGTGCCAGCTCACCACCGGGACAGGGGTCCTACGAGCAGTACTTC
TRBD2	TRBJ2-7	few	TRBV5-4	CASSAPGLAHYEQYF	TGTGCCAGCAGCGCGCCGGGACTAGCCCACTACGAGCAGTACTTC
.	TRBJ1-2	few	TRBV20-1	CSAKRGYGYTF	TGCAGTGCTAAGCGGGGGTATGGCTACACCTTC
TRBD1	TRBJ1-2	.	TRBV5-1	CASSLSWDRGTAGGYGYTF	TGCGCCAGCAGCTTGTCCTGGGACAGGGGGACCGCAGGGGGCTATGGCTACACCTTC
TRBD1	TRBJ2-3	.	TRBV28	CASSDRGRTDTQYF	TGTGCCAGCAGTGACAGGGGGCGCACAGATACGCAGTATTTT
.	TRBJ2-1	few	TRBV12-3/TRBV12-4	CASSSSSVNEQFF	TGTGCCAGCAGTTCCTCTAGCGTTAATGAGCAGTTCTTC
.	TRBJ1-1	.	TRBV20-1	CSASVGTMNTEAFF	TGCAGTGCTAGTGTTGGTACTATGAACACTGAAGCTTTCTTT
TRBD2	TRBJ2-3	.	TRBV19	CASSMWGLGPDTQYF	TGTGCCAGTAGTATGTGGGGACTAGGGCCAGATACGCAGTATTTT
TRBD1	TRBJ1-4	.	TRBV5-1	CASSHTAGQGAKKLFF	TGCGCCAGCAGCCATACGGCGGGACAGGGGGCCAAAAAACTGTTTTTT
.	TRBJ2-7	.	TRBV7-9	CASSFGQLSYEQYF	TGTGCCAGCAGCTTCGGACAGCTTTCCTACGAGCAGTACTTC
TRBD1	TRBJ2-5	.	TRBV10-3	CAIRSGTDAETQYF	TGTGCCATCCGCTCCGGGACAGACGCAGAGACCCAGTACTTC
.	TRBJ1-3	.	TRBV18	CASSPWEGDRTSGNTIYF	TGTGCCAGCTCACCGTGGGAGGGCGACCGAACCTCTGGAAACACCATATATTTT
.	TRBJ1-2	.	TRBV27	CASSQGSRYGYTF	TGTGCCAGCAGTCAGGGGAGTCGCTATGGCTACACCTTC
.	TRBJ1-1	.	TRBV6-6	CASSYSTPGGAFF	TGTGCCAGCAGTTACTCGACCCCAGGAGGAGCTTTCTTT
.	TRBJ2-7	.	TRBV29-1	CSVEETGYEQYF	TGCAGCGTTGAAGAAACGGGGTACGAGCAGTACTTC
TRBD1	TRBJ2-7	.	TRBV6-5	CASSSRDRGLSYEQYF	TGTGCCAGCAGTTCTCGAGACAGGGGGCTGTCCTACGAGCAGTACTTC
TRBD2	TRBJ2-7	few	TRBV7-6	CASSRATSGTYEQYF	TGTGCCAGCAGTCGCGCGACTAGCGGAACCTACGAGCAGTACTTC
.	TRBJ1-2	.	TRBV5-1	CASSLGREGDGYTF	TGCGCCAGCAGCTTGGGCAGGGAAGGAGATGGCTACACCTTC
.	TRBJ2-7	.	TRBV7-2	CASSLFVGGHVGSYEQYF	TGTGCCAGCAGCTTATTCGTCGGTGGACACGTCGGCTCCTACGAGCAGTACTTC
TRBD1	TRBJ1-1	.	TRBV6-2/TRBV6-3	CASSQGAEAFF	TGTGCCAGCAGCCAGGGGGCTGAAGCTTTCTTT
TRBD2	TRBJ2-7	.	TRBV11-3	CASSPTSGTYEQYF	TGTGCCAGCAGCCCGACTAGCGGGACCTACGAGCAGTACTTC
TRBD1	TRBJ1-6	.	TRBV19	CASRTGQGNSPLHF	TGTGCCAGTCGTACGGGACAGGGGAATTCACCCCTCCACTTT
TRBD1	TRBJ1-2	.	TRBV7-2	CASSSTGQGVYGYTF	TGTGCCAGCAGCAGTACCGGACAGGGGGTCTATGGCTACACCTTC
.	TRBJ1-1	.	TRBV30	CAWSVLGGGTEAFF	TGTGCCTGGAGTGTACTCGGGGGAGGCACTGAAGCTTTCTTT
TRBD1	TRBJ1-5	.	TRBV18	CASSLKSWDRGSKPQHF	TGTGCCAGCTCACTCAAGTCGTGGGACAGGGGATCAAAGCCCCAGCATTTT
.	TRBJ2-7	once	TRBV6-5	CASSYFQRPPVEQYF	TGTGCCAGCAGTTATTTCCAGCGGCCTCCAGTCGAGCAGTACTTC
TRBD2	TRBJ2-5	.	TRBV5-1	CASSGGLAGGWETQYF	TGCGCCAGCAGCGGGGGACTAGCGGGAGGTTGGGAGACCCAGTACTTC
.	TRBJ1-2	.	TRBV4-3	CASSQGVQGQQGYTF	TGCGCCAGCAGCCAAGGGGTACAGGGACAACAGGGCTACACCTTC
.	TRBJ2-1	.	TRBV6-4	CASSPQEGGNEQFF	TGTGCCAGCTCCCCTCAGGAAGGGGGCAATGAGCAGTTCTTC
.	TRBJ1-1	.	TRBV23-1	CASSQEGTLNTEAFF	TGCGCCAGCAGTCAAGAGGGTACCCTGAACACTGAAGCTTTCTTT
.	TRBJ2-2	.	TRBV5-4	CASSLTGASGELFF	TGTGCCAGCAGCTTAACAGGAGCCTCCGGGGAGCTGTTTTTT
.	TRBJ1-1	.	TRBV2	CASSESQGSEAFF	TGTGCCAGCAGTGAGAGTCAGGGGTCTGAAGCTTTCTTT
TRBD1	TRBJ1-2	.	TRBV18	CASSPQTGTGDGYTF	TGTGCCAGCTCACCGCAAACCGGGACAGGGGATGGCTACACCTTC
TRBD2	TRBJ2-5	.	TRBV12-5	CASGPTGTSWSETQYF	TGTGCTAGTGGCCCCACCGGGACTAGTTGGTCAGAGACCCAGTACTTC
TRBD1	TRBJ1-2	.	TRBV3-1/TRBV3-2	CASPTGQGGYTF	TGTGCCAGCCCAACGGGACAGGGCGGCTACACCTTC
.	TRBJ1-5	.	TRBV7-2	CASSFGQADQPQHF	TGTGCCAGCAGCTTTGGGCAGGCCGATCAGCCCCAGCATTTT
.	TRBJ2-7	.	TRBV19	CASSMGLGLYEQYF	TGTGCCAGTAGTATGGGACTCGGGCTCTACGAGCAGTACTTC
TRBD1	TRBJ1-6	once	TRBV7-8	CASSKGQGNSPLHF	TGTGCCAGCAGCAAGGGACAGGGTAATTCACCCCTCCACTTT
TRBD2	TRBJ2-1	.	TRBV27	CASRGTSGRLWDEQFF	TGTGCCAGCCGAGGGACTAGCGGAAGATTATGGGATGAGCAGTTCTTC
.	TRBJ1-1	.	TRBV2	CASTLSGDEAFF	TGTGCCAGCACCCTCTCAGGGGATGAAGCTTTCTTT
TRBD1	TRBJ1-3	.	TRBV5-1	CASSPGGFGNTIYF	TGCGCCAGCAGCCCAGGGGGCTTCGGAAACACCATATATTTT
.	TRBJ1-1	.	TRBV9	CASGMSGGTEAFF	TGTGCCAGCGGAATGTCGGGAGGAACTGAAGCTTTCTTT
TRBD1	TRBJ1-6	.	TRBV28	CASSFLGAGTVGGSPLHF	TGTGCCAGCAGTTTCCTGGGGGCAGGGACAGTAGGAGGTTCACCCCTCCACTTT